Below are 24 T cell receptor beta chains sequenced from a single sample in a study of blood T cell repertoires in COVID-19. The repertoire was sequenced with immunoSEQ multiplex PCR; TCRdb's copy has only in-frame clones and lacks some. Of about 160,000 clones in the sample, roughly 90% were seen once. The sequenced sample was peripheral blood. The source of these receptors is an older woman who had recovered from COVID-19.

The chain carries TRBV12-3 or TRBV12-4 and TRBJ2-1, with TRBD2 as a possible D gene (5 bases). The CDR3 has 13 residues. V was clipped by 6 bases and J by 7 bases, with 13 bases between them. CDR3 in amino acids: CASSLGAWNEQFF. CDR3 coding DNA: TGTGCCAGCAGCCTGGGAGCTTGGAATGAGCAGTTCTTC.

CDR3: CASSLDVSEPTDTQYF. Here the CDR3 DNA reads TGCGCCAGCAGCTTGGATGTAAGCGAGCCCACAGATACGCAGTATTTT. V usage is TRBV5-1 and J usage is TRBJ2-3; no clear D gene. CDR3 size: 16 residues. Germline lookup yields CDR1 SGHRS and CDR2 YFSETQ. Between the trimmed V and J ends, which lost 0 bases and 2 bases, there was a span of 13 bases.

This chain connects TRBV19 to TRBJ1-5; D is uncertain. The germline CDR1 and CDR2 sequences are LNHDA and SQIVND (reference sequence). V lost 5 bases to trimming and J lost 0 bases, with 14 bases between them. The length of the CDR3 is 16 residues. CDR3 sequence: CASSDLTVYSNQPQHF. In DNA, the CDR3 is TGTGCCAGTAGTGACTTGACTGTGTATAGCAATCAGCCCCAGCATTTT.

J is TRBJ2-1 and V is TRBV5-4, with 10 bases matching TRBD2. CDR1 is SGHNT and CDR2 is YYREEE in the germline V gene (reference sequence). The CDR3 length is 15 residues. V shed 1 base and J 6 bases; nucleotides not matched to a gene: 4. The CDR3 DNA sequence: TGTGCCAGCAGCTTGAGGACTAGCGGTTTCAATGAGCAGTTCTTC. This translates into CASSLRTSGFNEQFF.

The J gene is TRBJ1-5, the V gene TRBV5-5; 9 bases align to TRBD1. With 3 bases clipped from V and 1 base from J, the junction kept 2 bases outside the gene matches. Germline V gene sequence: CDR1 SGHKS, CDR2 YYEKEE (reference sequence). The CDR3 loop spans 15 amino acids. The CDR3 loop reads CASSWGQGSNQPQHF. CDR3 sequence (DNA): TGTGCCAGCAGCTGGGGACAGGGAAGCAATCAGCCCCAGCATTTT.

The gene calls are TRBV6-5 and TRBJ1-2, with 8 bases matching TRBD1. Per the germline V gene, CDR1 is MNHEY and CDR2 is SVGAGI. V gave up 6 bases and J gave up 7 bases; unmatched junction bases: 10. This CDR3 is built from 14 residues. CDR3 nucleotides: TGTGCCAGCAGATCCCCAGGGGGCGGGGGTGGCTACACCTTC. It is translated as CASRSPGGGGGYTF.

The chain couples TRBV2 to TRBJ1-6; TRBD1 matches at 10 bases. Per the germline V gene, CDR1 is SNHLY and CDR2 is FYNNEI. V lost 7 bases, J lost 8 bases, and 8 bases stayed unmatched. The CDR3 sequence is 15 residues long. The CDR3 protein is CASTRDRGWDSPLHF. CDR3 bases: TGTGCCAGCACGAGGGACAGGGGTTGGGATTCACCCCTCCACTTT. The entire variable domain, with the rest obtained from reference TRBV2 and TRBJ1-6, is as follows: EPEVTQTPSHQVTQMGQEVILRCVPISNHLYFYWYRQILGQKVEFLVSFYNNEISEKSEIFDDQFSVERPDGSNFTLKIRSTKLEDSAMYFCASTRDRGWDSPLHFGNGTRLTVT.

The J gene is TRBJ2-7, the V gene TRBV5-1, with D perhaps matching TRBD1 (5 bases). CDR1 and CDR2 from the germline V gene are SGHRS and YFSETQ. The CDR3 covers 14 residues. The V and J ends lost 6 bases and 3 bases respectively, with 16 bases between them. DNA for the CDR3: TGCGCCAGCACCCGGCAAGGGGCGTACTACGAGCAGTACTTC. This sequence encodes CASTRQGAYYEQYF.

There are a few counts of this clone. The V call is TRBV19, the J call TRBJ1-5; 12 nucleotides agree with TRBD1. CDR3 size: 14 residues. The ends lost 6 bases at V and 7 bases at J; junction bases unmatched: 4. Germline-derived CDR1 and CDR2 are LNHDA and SQIVND (reference sequence). The CDR3 DNA reads as TGTGCCAGTAGCGGGACAGGGGGCCGACAGCCCCAGCATTTT. It yields the protein CASSGTGGRQPQHF.

The chain employs TRBV28 and TRBJ1-5, with unresolved D. This CDR3 region has 13 residues. Between the trimmed V and J ends, which lost 3 bases and 7 bases, there was a span of 10 bases. Germline CDR1 and CDR2: MDHEN and SYDVKM. CDR3 DNA sequence: TGTGCCAGCAGTTTGTATTATGGCCAGCCCCAGCATTTT. This codes for CASSLYYGQPQHF.

The genes are TRBV6-4 and TRBJ1-1, with 8 bases aligning to TRBD1. Germline V gives CDR1 MRHNA, CDR2 SNTAGT. Trimming at V came to 6 bases and at J to 5 bases, leaving 8 bases not matched to a gene. CDR3 length: 14 amino acids. CDR3 region: CASSRNRGSTEAFF. The CDR3, as DNA: TGTGCCAGCAGCCGGAACAGGGGGAGTACTGAAGCTTTCTTT.

The genes are TRBV14 and TRBJ1-2; 7 bases agree with TRBD1. The CDR3 sequence is 15 residues long. Germline assignment: CDR1 SGHDN and CDR2 FVKESK. Losses at the gene ends were 1 base for V and 3 bases for J; bases not matched to a gene: 5. DNA of the CDR3: TGTGCCAGCAGCCAAGGGGCCAGGGGGGACTATGGCTACACCTTC. Protein sequence: CASSQGARGDYGYTF.

The V call is TRBV10-3, the J call TRBJ2-3; tentative D call: TRBD1 (5 bases). The CDR3 consists of 13 residues. V gave up 3 bases and J gave up 4 bases, with 8 bases separating them. The V gene's germline CDR1 is ENHRY and CDR2 SYGVKD. CDR3 nucleotide sequence: TGTGCCATCAGTGACCAGGGTGCAGATACGCAGTATTTT. Translation: CAISDQGADTQYF.

This chain uses TRBV29-1 with TRBJ2-7; 8 bases match TRBD1. CDR3 length: 13 residues. Losses at the gene ends were 1 base for V and 6 bases for J; bases not matched to a gene: 5. Germline CDR1 reads SQVTM; CDR2 reads ANQGSEA. The CDR3 DNA sequence: TGCAGCGTTGAAGGGACAGGGTCCGGCGAGCAGTACTTC. Its translation is CSVEGTGSGEQYF.

The chain employs TRBV9 and TRBJ1-6, with D hard to call. Trimming cost V 4 bases and J 7 bases, with 12 bases left between them. This CDR3 has 14 residues. Per the germline V gene, CDR1 is SGDLS and CDR2 is YYNGEE. The CDR3 sequence: CASSLRVTNSPLHF. CDR3 sequence (DNA): TGTGCCAGCAGCCTACGGGTGACCAATTCACCCCTCCACTTT.

The V gene is TRBV6-2 or TRBV6-3, the J gene TRBJ2-1; 12 bases match TRBD2. Germline lookup yields CDR1 MNHEY and CDR2 SVGEGT. J was trimmed by 4 bases and V by 5 bases; bases with no gene match: 6. CDR3 length equals 16 residues. Here the CDR3 reads CASSGLAGGTYNEQFF. Written as DNA, the CDR3 is TGTGCCAGCAGTGGGCTAGCGGGGGGGACATACAATGAGCAGTTCTTC.

The CDR3 loop reads CASCYRGSYEQYF. CDR3 nucleotide sequence: TGCGCCAGCTGTTACAGGGGCTCCTACGAGCAGTACTTC. The V and J genes are TRBV10-1 and TRBJ2-7; 7 nucleotides agree with TRBD1. With 8 bases clipped from V and 0 bases from J, the junction kept 4 bases outside the gene matches. CDR1 is WNHNN, CDR2 SYGVQD, per germline (reference sequence). This CDR3 contains 13 residues.

The chain has TRBV19 and TRBJ1-1, with TRBD1 matching 7 bases. Germline trimming cut 5 bases from V and 6 bases from J; bases unmatched to any gene: 9. CDR1 LNHDA and CDR2 SQIVND come from the germline V gene (reference sequence). The CDR3 spans 14 residues. The CDR3 nucleotides are TGTGCCAGTAGTGAAACAGGGGATCGCGCTGAAGCTTTCTTT. Its translation: CASSETGDRAEAFF.

This chain uses TRBV7-2 with TRBJ2-1; 11 nucleotides match TRBD2. CDR1 SGHTA and CDR2 FQGNSA come from the germline V gene. V lost 5 bases and J lost 7; bases outside the gene matches: 16. The CDR3 runs 18 residues. This chain's CDR3 is CASSLRAPTSGGQNEQFF. CDR3 DNA sequence: TGTGCCAGCAGCCTTAGGGCCCCCACTAGCGGGGGTCAAAATGAGCAGTTCTTC. The variable domain in full, completed from reference TRBV7-2 and TRBJ2-1, reads GAGVSQSPSNKVTEKGKDVELRCDPISGHTALYWYRQSLGQGLEFLIYFQGNSAPDKSGLPSDRFSAERTGGSVSTLTIQRTQQEDSAVYLCASSLRAPTSGGQNEQFFGPGTRLTVL.

The J gene is TRBJ1-1, the V gene TRBV6-5, with 8 nucleotides matching TRBD1. V lost 6 bases to trimming and J lost 11 bases; unmatched junction nucleotides: 14. The CDR3 is 14 amino acids. Per germline, CDR1 MNHEY and CDR2 SVGAGI. The CDR3: CASRTPRAGGRAFF. In DNA, the CDR3 is TGTGCCAGCAGAACCCCACGAGCAGGGGGCAGGGCTTTCTTT.

The chain recombines TRBV11-1 with TRBJ2-7; 8 bases are a match to TRBD1. V was pared by 5 bases and J by 3 bases, with 6 bases of the junction left unmatched. Per germline, CDR1 SGHAT and CDR2 FQDESV (reference sequence). The CDR3 sequence is 14 residues long. The CDR3 spells CASSLTDRGYEQYF. CDR3 DNA sequence: TGTGCCAGCAGCCTCACCGACAGGGGCTACGAGCAGTACTTC.

The chain joins TRBV3-1 (or the pseudogene TRBV3-2) to TRBJ1-1; the match to TRBD1 covers 8 bases. The V gene end was trimmed by 1 base and the J gene end by 11 bases; junction bases not matched to a gene: 6. This CDR3 comprises 13 residues. Germline CDR1 is LGHDT and CDR2 is YNNKEL (reference sequence). CDR3 nucleotide sequence: TGTGCCAGCAGCCAAGGACAGGGGCGGGTGGCTTTCTTT. Translating gives CASSQGQGRVAFF.

The rearrangement links TRBV2 to TRBJ2-2; 10 positions match TRBD1. CDR3 length: 16 amino acids. In germline, CDR1 is SNHLY, CDR2 FYNNEI. Trimming took 1 base from V and 5 from J; bases not matched to a gene: 4. The CDR3 sequence: CASSEGGTGETGELFF. The CDR3 DNA sequence: TGTGCCAGCAGTGAAGGGGGGACAGGGGAAACCGGGGAGCTGTTTTTT.

With respect to this clone: Within the sample, other DNA sequences also encode this same CDR3. Here the CDR3 reads CASSYSRGGNQPQHF. The CDR3 coding sequence is TGTGCCAGCAGTTACTCTAGGGGTGGCAATCAGCCCCAGCATTTT. V gene TRBV6-5 combines with J gene TRBJ1-5; D may be TRBD1 (5 bases). Germline loops: CDR1 MNHEY, CDR2 SVGAGI. Between the trimmed V and J ends, which lost 0 bases and 2 bases, there was a span of 8 bases. The CDR3 is 15 residues long.